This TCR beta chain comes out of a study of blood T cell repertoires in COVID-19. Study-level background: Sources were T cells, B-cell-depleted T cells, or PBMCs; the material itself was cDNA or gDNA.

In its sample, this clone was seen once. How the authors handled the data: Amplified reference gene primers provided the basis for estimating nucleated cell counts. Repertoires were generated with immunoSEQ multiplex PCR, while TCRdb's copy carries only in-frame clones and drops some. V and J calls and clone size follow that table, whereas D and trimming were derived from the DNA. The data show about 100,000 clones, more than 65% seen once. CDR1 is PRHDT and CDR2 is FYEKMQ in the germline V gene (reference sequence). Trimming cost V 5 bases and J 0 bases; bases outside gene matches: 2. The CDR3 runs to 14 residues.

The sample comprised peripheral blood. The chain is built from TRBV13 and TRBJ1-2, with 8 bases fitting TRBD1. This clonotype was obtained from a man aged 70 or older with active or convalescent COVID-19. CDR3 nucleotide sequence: TGTGCCAGCAGCACAGGGGGATCTAACTATGGCTACACCTTC. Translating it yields CASSTGGSNYGYTF. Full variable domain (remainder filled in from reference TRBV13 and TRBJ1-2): AAGVIQSPRHLIKEKRETATLKCYPIPRHDTVYWYQQGPGQDPQFLISFYEKMQSDKGSIPDRFSAQQFSDYHSELNMSSLELGDSALYFCASSTGGSNYGYTFGSGTRLTVV.